This passage covers 25 T cell receptor beta chains from one sample sequenced in a study of beta chain features in type 1 diabetes. Expressed TCRB transcripts were sequenced, since all the RNA that had been isolated was reverse transcribed. TCRdb's copy holds only in-frame clones and misses some; the assay was immunoSEQ multiplex PCR. The repertoire holds 350,000 to 400,000 clones, with around 16% as singletons. Sequenced input: naive CD4+ T cells from blood. The receptors stem from a woman younger than 30 in good health.

This clone has just one count. The chain combines TRBV28 with TRBJ2-5; D perhaps matches TRBD1 (5 bases). This CDR3 has 14 residues. Germline CDR1 is MDHEN and CDR2 is SYDVKM. Trimming left V 7 bases short and J 7 bases short, with 19 bases between. DNA for the CDR3: TGTGCCAGCAACCCCAGGAAGGGGCCCTGGACCCAGTACTTC. It specifies CASNPRKGPWTQYF.

This clone was detected a few times. The V and J genes are TRBV6-5 and TRBJ2-3; D is unclear. Per the germline V gene, CDR1 is MNHEY and CDR2 is SVGAGI. The CDR3 has 13 residues. With 2 bases removed from V and 3 bases from J, the gap between germline ends came to 6 bases. As DNA, the CDR3 is TGTGCCAGCAGTTACCCCCCGACAGATACGCAGTATTTT. Its translation: CASSYPPTDTQYF.

V is TRBV30 and J is TRBJ1-5; D unclear. This CDR3 spans 13 amino acids. Germline assignment: CDR1 GTSNPN and CDR2 SVGIG (reference sequence). The ends were cut back, 5 bases at V and 4 bases at J, with 12 bases in the middle. CDR3 loop: CAWGTRTNQPQHF. Written as DNA, the CDR3 is TGTGCCTGGGGAACAAGGACTAATCAGCCCCAGCATTTT.

The V gene is TRBV7-3, the J gene TRBJ2-1, with 7 nucleotides matching TRBD1. This CDR3 has 16 residues. Per the germline V gene, CDR1 is SGHTA and CDR2 is FQGTGA. The V gene end was trimmed by 4 bases and the J gene end by 2 bases; junction bases not matched to a gene: 8. The CDR3 DNA follows: TGTGCCAGCAGCTCTAGCCCGGACAGGACCTACAATGAGCAGTTCTTC. As protein: CASSSSPDRTYNEQFF.

The chain carries TRBV7-2 and TRBJ1-1, with 7 bases aligning to TRBD1. Trimming cost V 5 bases and J 10 bases; bases outside gene matches: 10. Germline values: CDR1 SGHTA, CDR2 FQGNSA. This CDR3 spans 13 amino acids. Here the CDR3 DNA reads TGTGCCAGCAGCCCCCGGGACAGATTCAGAGCTTTCTTT. This encodes CASSPRDRFRAFF.

This clone was found a few times. The rearrangement uses TRBV11-2 and TRBJ2-3, with 9 nucleotides matching TRBD1. The CDR3 totals 14 residues. CDR1 is SGHAT, CDR2 FQNNGV, per germline. Trimming took 5 bases from V and 5 from J; bases not matched to a gene: 5. The CDR3 DNA reads TGTGCCAGCAGCGAACAGGGGGCAGAAGATACGCAGTATTTT. It translates to CASSEQGAEDTQYF.

This clone has only a few counts. The chain combines TRBV7-9 with TRBJ2-2; tentatively, D is TRBD2 (6 bases). Germline V gives CDR1 SEHNR, CDR2 FQNEAQ (reference sequence). The length of the CDR3 is 15 residues. The germline V and J ends were trimmed by 4 bases and 2 bases, with 11 bases remaining between them. The CDR3 DNA follows: TGTGCCAGCAGCTCCGGGACTTTCAACACCGGGGAGCTGTTTTTT. Protein sequence: CASSSGTFNTGELFF.

The chain recombines TRBV19 with TRBJ1-5, with TRBD1 identical over 8 bases. The CDR3 has 13 amino acids. V gave up 7 bases and J gave up 6 bases; unmatched junction bases: 5. CDR1 LNHDA and CDR2 SQIVND come from the germline V gene (reference sequence). The CDR3 bases are TGTGCCAGTACCCCGGACAGGGTTCAGCCCCAGCATTTT. It translates to CASTPDRVQPQHF.

This clone was counted a few times. V usage is TRBV7-8 and J usage is TRBJ2-1; D may be TRBD2 (5 bases). Germline lookup yields CDR1 SGHVS and CDR2 FQNEAQ. The CDR3 is 15 amino acids. Trimming pared 1 base from V and 4 bases from J, leaving 11 bases between. Written as DNA, the CDR3 is TGTGCCAGCAGCTTAGGGCGGGTGAGGTACAATGAGCAGTTCTTC. Translation: CASSLGRVRYNEQFF. Drawing the rest from reference TRBV7-8 and TRBJ2-1, the complete variable domain is GAGVSQSPRYKVAKRGQDVALRCDPISGHVSLFWYQQALGQGPEFLTYFQNEAQLDKSGLPSDRFFAERPEGSVSTLKIQRTQQEDSAVYLCASSLGRVRYNEQFFGPGTRLTVL.

This clone has just a few counts. This chain links TRBV4-2 with TRBJ2-3; D call uncertain. V lost 4 bases and J 3 bases, leaving 8 bases between the germline ends. Germline V gene data show CDR1 as LGHNA and CDR2 as YNFKEQ. The CDR3 is 13 amino acids. The CDR3, as DNA: TGTGCCAGCAGCCCCCCTAGGACAGATACGCAGTATTTT. The encoded protein is CASSPPRTDTQYF.

J is TRBJ2-7 and V is TRBV29-1; D is uncertain. Germline CDR1 and CDR2: SQVTM and ANQGSEA. V was clipped by 1 base and J by 0 bases, with 7 bases between them. CDR3 length: 13 residues. The CDR3 is CSVEVTGSYEQYF. Here the CDR3 DNA reads TGCAGCGTTGAAGTTACGGGCTCCTACGAGCAGTACTTC.

The V call is TRBV18, the J call TRBJ2-7, with D uncertain. The CDR3 sequence is 13 residues long. The V end lost 3 bases, the J end lost 2 bases, and 8 bases lay between the germline ends. Germline V gene data show CDR1 as KGHSH and CDR2 as LQKENI. In nucleotides, the CDR3 is TGTGCCAGCTCACCGACATCACCCTACGAGCAGTACTTC. It codes for CASSPTSPYEQYF.

Here the CDR3 DNA reads TGCGCCAGCAGCCAAGATCTGGCGACTAGCGGATATGAGCAGTTCTTC. Protein sequence: CASSQDLATSGYEQFF. This chain uses TRBV4-3 with TRBJ2-1, with 9 bases matching TRBD2. V shed 0 bases and J 8 bases; nucleotides not matched to a gene: 8. The CDR3 has 16 residues. CDR1 and CDR2 from the germline V gene are LGHNA and YSLEER.

This clone was seen a handful of times. This chain joins TRBV2 and TRBJ2-5, with no clear D. V lost 1 base to trimming and J lost 1 base, with 10 bases between them. Germline lookup yields CDR1 SNHLY and CDR2 FYNNEI. This CDR3 comprises 15 residues. CDR3 nucleotide sequence: TGTGCCAGCAGTGAAGGTGGAATAGCCCAAGAGACCCAGTACTTC. The encoded protein is CASSEGGIAQETQYF.

In its sample, this clone was seen a few times. The chain uses TRBV29-1 and TRBJ1-4; the D is unclear. The CDR3 loop spans 13 amino acids. The germline V gene encodes CDR1 SQVTM and CDR2 ANQGSEA. Between the trimmed V and J ends, which lost 2 bases and 8 bases, there was a span of 12 bases. CDR3 bases: TGCAGCGTTGAAACGGGGATGCGGGAAAAACTGTTTTTT. The encoded protein is CSVETGMREKLFF.

This clone was picked up a small number of times. This sequence joins TRBV5-1 and TRBJ2-1; D is possibly TRBD1 (6 bases). This CDR3 has 14 amino acids. Germline CDR1 is SGHRS and CDR2 is YFSETQ. V lost 0 bases and J lost 8, with 12 bases in between. This CDR3 is CASSLAAGEYEQFF. The DNA for the CDR3 is TGCGCCAGCAGCTTGGCGGCAGGGGAGTATGAGCAGTTCTTC.

Only a few counts were recorded for this clone. Other DNA sequences of this sample code for an identical CDR3. The chain uses TRBV30 and TRBJ2-3; no reliable D call. CDR1 and CDR2 (germline): GTSNPN, SVGIG (reference sequence). V was pared by 1 base and J by 5 bases, with 4 bases between. CDR3 length: 11 residues. The CDR3 DNA reads TGTGCCTGGAGTGCAGGAGATACGCAGTATTTT. Its protein is CAWSAGDTQYF. The full variable domain, with the rest looked up from reference TRBV30 and TRBJ2-3, is SQTIHQWPATLVQPVGSPLSLECTVEGTSNPNLYWYRQAAGRGLQLLFYSVGIGQISSEVPQNLSASRPQDRQFILSSKKLLLSDSGFYLCAWSAGDTQYFGPGTRLTVL.

The V call is TRBV5-6, the J call TRBJ2-1; D remains unclear. The V gene lost 3 bases and the J gene lost 4 bases, with 5 bases spanning the gap. In germline, CDR1 is SGHDT, CDR2 YYEEEE. The CDR3 runs 12 residues. This CDR3 is CASSSLYNEQFF. Here the CDR3 DNA reads TGTGCCAGCAGCTCCCTTTACAATGAGCAGTTCTTC. The entire variable domain, with the rest obtained from reference TRBV5-6 and TRBJ2-1, is as follows: DAGVTQSPTHLIKTRGQQVTLRCSPKSGHDTVSWYQQALGQGPQFIFQYYEEEERQRGNFPDRFSGHQFPNYSSELNVNALLLGDSALYLCASSSLYNEQFFGPGTRLTVL.

This chain uses TRBV5-1 with TRBJ1-1; unclear D gene. Per germline, CDR1 SGHRS and CDR2 YFSETQ. V gave up 0 bases and J gave up 1 base, with 7 bases separating them. This CDR3 comprises 14 residues. The chain's CDR3 is CASSLVAGNTEAFF. CDR3 nucleotides: TGCGCCAGCAGCTTGGTCGCCGGGAACACTGAAGCTTTCTTT.

CDR3 in DNA: TGTGCCAGCTCAACCACCCAGGGGGGAAGCAATCAGCCCCAGCATTTT. Translation: CASSTTQGGSNQPQHF. This sequence joins TRBV18 and TRBJ1-5; 7 bases match TRBD1. Germline CDR1 KGHSH, CDR2 LQKENI. This CDR3 is built from 16 residues. V dropped 5 bases and J dropped 1; count of bases not matched to a gene: 8.

The chain recombines TRBV7-8 with TRBJ2-7; D call uncertain. The CDR3 covers 14 residues. Germline CDR1 is SGHVS and CDR2 is FQNEAQ. The V end was cut by 1 base, the J end by 3 bases, with 10 bases between. CDR3 nucleotides: TGTGCCAGCAGCTTAGGGGCTACAGTCTACGAGCAGTACTTC. It codes for CASSLGATVYEQYF. The whole variable domain, remainder taken from reference TRBV7-8 and TRBJ2-7, is GAGVSQSPRYKVAKRGQDVALRCDPISGHVSLFWYQQALGQGPEFLTYFQNEAQLDKSGLPSDRFFAERPEGSVSTLKIQRTQQEDSAVYLCASSLGATVYEQYFGPGTRLTVT.

The chain employs TRBV27 and TRBJ2-3; weak D call: TRBD2 (5 bases). In germline, CDR1 is MNHEY, CDR2 SMNVEV (reference sequence). CDR3 size: 16 residues. Between the trimmed V and J ends, which lost 8 bases and 1 base, there was a span of 19 bases. CDR3 sequence reads: CASAPVGRPGTDTQYF. In nucleotides, the CDR3 is TGTGCCAGCGCCCCGGTGGGGAGACCGGGCACAGATACGCAGTATTTT.

The rearrangement links TRBV11-2 to TRBJ1-5, with 7 bases identical to TRBD1. CDR1 is SGHAT, CDR2 FQNNGV, per germline. J gave up 5 bases and V 5 bases, and 6 bases lay outside the gene matches. CDR3 length: 14 residues. The CDR3 sequence: CASSRSTGDQPQHF. The CDR3 DNA reads TGTGCCAGCAGCCGGTCTACAGGGGATCAGCCCCAGCATTTT.

The V call is TRBV5-1, the J call TRBJ2-6, with a tentative D call TRBD1 (5 bases). Germline CDR1 reads SGHRS; CDR2 reads YFSETQ. CDR3 size: 16 residues. Deletions cut 5 bases from V and 2 bases from J, with 14 bases between. In DNA, the CDR3 is TGCGCCAGCAGTCGTCTCGCAGGGACTGGGGCCAACGTCCTGACTTTC. It codes for CASSRLAGTGANVLTF.

This clone was observed a few times. The rearrangement links TRBV29-1 to TRBJ1-1; D remains unclear. The CDR3 consists of 14 residues. In germline, CDR1 is SQVTM, CDR2 ANQGSEA. V dropped 4 bases and J dropped 4 bases, with 16 bases sitting between them. The CDR3: CSVVGLALGTEAFF. In DNA form, the CDR3 reads TGCAGCGTTGTGGGCCTTGCCTTGGGCACTGAAGCTTTCTTT.